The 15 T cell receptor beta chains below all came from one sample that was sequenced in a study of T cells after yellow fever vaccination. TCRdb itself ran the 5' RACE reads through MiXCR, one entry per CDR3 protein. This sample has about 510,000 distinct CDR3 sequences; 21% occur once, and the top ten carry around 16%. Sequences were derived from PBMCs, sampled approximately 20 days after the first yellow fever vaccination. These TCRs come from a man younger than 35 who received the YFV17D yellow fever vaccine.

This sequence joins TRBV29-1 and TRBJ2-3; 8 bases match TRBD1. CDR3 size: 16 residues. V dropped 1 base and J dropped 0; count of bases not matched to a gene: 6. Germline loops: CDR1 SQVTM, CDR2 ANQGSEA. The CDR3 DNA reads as TGCAGCGTTGAAGTGAGACAGGGGATGAGCACAGATACGCAGTATTTT. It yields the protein CSVEVRQGMSTDTQYF.

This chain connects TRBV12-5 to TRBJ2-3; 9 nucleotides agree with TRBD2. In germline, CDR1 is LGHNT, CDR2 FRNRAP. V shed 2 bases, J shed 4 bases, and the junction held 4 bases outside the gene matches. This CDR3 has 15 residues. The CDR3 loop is CASGLTSGSPDTQYF. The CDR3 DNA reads TGTGCTAGTGGTTTGACTAGCGGGTCCCCAGATACGCAGTATTTT.

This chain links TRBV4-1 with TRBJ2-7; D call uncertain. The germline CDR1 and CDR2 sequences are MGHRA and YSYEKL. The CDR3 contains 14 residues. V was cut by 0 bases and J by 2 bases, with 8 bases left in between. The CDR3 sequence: CASSQDRSTYEQYF. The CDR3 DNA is TGCGCCAGCAGCCAAGATCGCTCTACCTACGAGCAGTACTTC.

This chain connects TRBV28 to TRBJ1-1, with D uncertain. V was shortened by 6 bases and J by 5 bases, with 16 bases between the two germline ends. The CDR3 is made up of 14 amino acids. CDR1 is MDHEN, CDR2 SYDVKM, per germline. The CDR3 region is CASSYRPSDTEAFF. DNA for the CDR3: TGTGCCAGCAGCTATCGGCCGTCGGATACTGAAGCTTTCTTT.

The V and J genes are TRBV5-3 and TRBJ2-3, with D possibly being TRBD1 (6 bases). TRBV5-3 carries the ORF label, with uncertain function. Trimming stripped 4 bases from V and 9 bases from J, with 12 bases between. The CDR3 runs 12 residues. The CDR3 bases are TGTGCCAGAAGCCGTAACAGGGACACGCAGTATTTT. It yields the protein CARSRNRDTQYF.

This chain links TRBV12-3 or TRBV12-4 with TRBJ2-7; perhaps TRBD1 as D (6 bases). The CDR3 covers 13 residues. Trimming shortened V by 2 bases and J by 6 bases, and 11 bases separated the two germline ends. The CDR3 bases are TGTGCCAGCAGTTTAAATCAAGGGGGCGAGCAGTACTTC. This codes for CASSLNQGGEQYF.

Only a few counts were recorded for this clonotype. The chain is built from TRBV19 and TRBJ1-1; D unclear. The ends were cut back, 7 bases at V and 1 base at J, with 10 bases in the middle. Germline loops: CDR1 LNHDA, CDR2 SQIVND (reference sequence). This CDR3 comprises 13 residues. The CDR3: CASKERQNTEAFF. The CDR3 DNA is TGTGCCAGTAAGGAGAGACAGAACACTGAAGCTTTCTTT. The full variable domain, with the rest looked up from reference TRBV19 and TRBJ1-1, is DGGITQSPKYLFRKEGQNVTLSCEQNLNHDAMYWYRQDPGQGLRLIYYSQIVNDFQKGDIAEGYSVSREKKESFPLTVTSAQKNPTAFYLCASKERQNTEAFFGQGTRLTVV.

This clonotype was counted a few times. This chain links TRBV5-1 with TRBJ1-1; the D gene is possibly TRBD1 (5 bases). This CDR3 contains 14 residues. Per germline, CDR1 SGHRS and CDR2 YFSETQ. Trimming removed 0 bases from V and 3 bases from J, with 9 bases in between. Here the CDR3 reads CASSLGKGYTEAFF. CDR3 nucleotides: TGCGCCAGCAGCTTGGGAAAGGGGTACACTGAAGCTTTCTTT.

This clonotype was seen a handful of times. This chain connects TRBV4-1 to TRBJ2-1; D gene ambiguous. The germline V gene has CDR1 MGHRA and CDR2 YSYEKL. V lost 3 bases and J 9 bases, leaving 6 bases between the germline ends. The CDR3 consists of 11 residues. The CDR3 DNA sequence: TGCGCCAGCAGCCAGGAAAGTGAGCAGTTCTTC. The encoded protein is CASSQESEQFF.

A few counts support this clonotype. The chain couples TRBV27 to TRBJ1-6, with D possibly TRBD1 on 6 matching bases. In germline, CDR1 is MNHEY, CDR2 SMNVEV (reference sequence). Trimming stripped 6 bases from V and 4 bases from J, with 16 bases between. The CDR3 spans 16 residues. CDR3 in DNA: TGTGCCAGCAGCATTTCCAGGGGCGCGTATAATTCACCCCTCCACTTT. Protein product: CASSISRGAYNSPLHF.

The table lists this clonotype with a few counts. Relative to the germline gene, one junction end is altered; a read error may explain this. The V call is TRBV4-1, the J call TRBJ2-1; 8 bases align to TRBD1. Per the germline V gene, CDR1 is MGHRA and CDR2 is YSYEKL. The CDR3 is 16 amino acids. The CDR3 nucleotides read TGCGCCAGCAGCCAAGAAGTAGCGAGGGGGATGGACAGGGAGATCTTC. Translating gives CASSQEVARGMDREIF.

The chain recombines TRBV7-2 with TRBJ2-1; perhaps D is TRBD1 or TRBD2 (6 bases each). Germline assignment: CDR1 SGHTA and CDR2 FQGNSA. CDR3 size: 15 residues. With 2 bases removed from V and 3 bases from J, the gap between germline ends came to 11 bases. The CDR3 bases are TGTGCCAGCAGCTTAACGGGGGCCCACTACAATGAGCAGTTCTTC. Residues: CASSLTGAHYNEQFF.

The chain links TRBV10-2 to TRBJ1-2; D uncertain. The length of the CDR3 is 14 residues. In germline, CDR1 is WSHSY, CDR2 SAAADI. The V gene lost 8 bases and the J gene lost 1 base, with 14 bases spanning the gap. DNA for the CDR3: TGCGCCAGCCGGGATGCAGCTCGTAACTATGGCTACACCTTC. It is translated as CASRDAARNYGYTF.

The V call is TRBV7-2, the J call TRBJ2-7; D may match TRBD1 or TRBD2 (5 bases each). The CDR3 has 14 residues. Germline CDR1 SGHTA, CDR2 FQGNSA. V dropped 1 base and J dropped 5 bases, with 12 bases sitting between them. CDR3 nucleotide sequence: TGTGCCAGCAGCTTAGACGGGACCCTAGACGAGCAGTACTTC. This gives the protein CASSLDGTLDEQYF.

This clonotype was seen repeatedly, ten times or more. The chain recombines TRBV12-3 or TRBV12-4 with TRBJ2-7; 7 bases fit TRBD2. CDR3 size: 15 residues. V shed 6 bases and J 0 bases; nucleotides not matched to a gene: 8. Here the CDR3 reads CASSLSGRDSYEQYV. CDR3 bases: TGTGCCAGCAGCCTTAGCGGGCGCGACTCCTACGAGCAGTACGTC.